The clone carrying this TCR beta chain was recorded many times. Other DNA sequences in this specimen translate into the identical CDR3. These data are taken from a study of metastatic and nonmetastatic thyroid tumors. Via MiXCR, TCRdb re-called the PCR reads. This sample yields about 82,000 clones, of which around 13% are seen a single time; 8.5% to 10% belongs to the top ten. Thyroid surgery was preceded by no treatment in any patient. Unmatched junction bases numbered 11, after V lost 8 bases and J lost 1 base. The V gene's germline CDR1 is SNHLY and CDR2 FYNNEI. CDR3 length: 16 amino acids. The receptor's source is a female donor with papillary thyroid cancer or a benign thyroid nodule (not recorded which). Some clones in this sample may be carry-over from other donors' samples. Sequencing used tumor tissue. V usage is TRBV2 and J usage is TRBJ2-3; TRBD2 matches 8 bases. CDR3 bases: TGTGCCAGCCGGCTAGCGGGCGCCCCGGGCACAGATACGCAGTATTTT. This gives the protein CASRLAGAPGTDTQYF. The full variable domain, rest sourced from reference TRBV2 and TRBJ2-3, is EPEVTQTPSHQVTQMGQEVILRCVPISNHLYFYWYRQILGQKVEFLVSFYNNEISEKSEIFDDQFSVERPDGSNFTLKIRSTKLEDSAMYFCASRLAGAPGTDTQYFGPGTRLTVL.